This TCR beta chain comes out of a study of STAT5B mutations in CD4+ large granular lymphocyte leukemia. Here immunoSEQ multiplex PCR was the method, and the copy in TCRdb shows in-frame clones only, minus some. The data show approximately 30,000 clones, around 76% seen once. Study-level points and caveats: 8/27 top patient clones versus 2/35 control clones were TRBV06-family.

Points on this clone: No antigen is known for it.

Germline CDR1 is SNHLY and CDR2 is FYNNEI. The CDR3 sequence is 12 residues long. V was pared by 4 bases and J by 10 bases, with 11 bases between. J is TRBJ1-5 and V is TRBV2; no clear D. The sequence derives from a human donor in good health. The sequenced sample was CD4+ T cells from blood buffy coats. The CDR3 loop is CASSGTAQPQHF. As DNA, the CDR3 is TGTGCCAGCAGTGGGACGGCCCAACCCCAGCATTTT.